This TCR beta chain was sequenced during a study of T cell changes during pregnancy in multiple sclerosis. V was pared by 5 bases and J by 5 bases, with 11 bases of the junction left unmatched. The length of the CDR3 is 15 residues. CDR1 is SSHAT and CDR2 is FNYEAQ in the germline V gene (reference sequence). Sequenced by immunoSEQ multiplex PCR; TCRdb stores in-frame clones only, minus some. The data show approximately 61,000 clones, roughly 90% seen once. This rearrangement joins TRBV7-7 to TRBJ2-5; TRBD1 matches 7 bases. The receptor was derived from a female donor with multiple sclerosis, enrolled in a pregnancy study. The specimen comprised peripheral blood, sampled in the first trimester of pregnancy. The CDR3 DNA follows: TGTGCCAGCAGCGCATCGACAGGGAACCGTGAGACCCAGTACTTC. Translated: CASSASTGNRETQYF.